One T cell receptor beta chain is described in this entry. What it binds is not known. CDR1 is DFQATT, CDR2 SNEGSKA, per germline (reference sequence). The CDR3 has 14 amino acids. Synthesis of TCR beta cDNA relied on 5'RACE template switching carrying UMIs. TCRdb re-called the 5' RACE reads and catalogs CDR3 proteins one per entry, DNA excluded. This listing includes some 460,000 distinct CDR3 sequences. The data were taken from a study of T cells expressing NK-cell markers. Whole-study context: Obtained from sorted CD3+CD56+NKG2C+, CD3+CD56+NKG2C- and CD3+CD56-NKG2C+ T cells were the TCR beta repertoires.

General study results and limits: Whether expanded NKG2C-expressing T cell clones recognize HCMV is unknown. Similarly, these clonotypes led the CD3+CD56-NKG2C+ fraction as well in a few donors.

This chain links TRBV20-1 with TRBJ1-1; TCRdb lists TRBD1, though no DNA is available to test this call. Sequencing was performed on blood T cells: a sorted CD56 or NKG2C T cell subset, CD4+ or CD8+ T cells, or bulk PBMC T cells (not recorded which). This TCR was sampled from a woman between 45 and 65 years old in good health. CDR3 amino acids: CSARRTGAGTEAFF.